The entry that follows covers one T cell receptor (beta chain) sequence. Its specificity is unknown. Time point denoted: week 47, end of study. In every dose of vaccine, 300 ug of mutant IDH1 20-mer peptide was given alongside topical imiquimod. Patients carried new grade 3 or 4 IDH1-mutant astrocytomas lacking nuclear ATRX. This record belongs to a study of a mutant IDH1 vaccine in newly diagnosed glioma. Overall study: Prior therapy was radiotherapy, temozolomide, or both; most received both.

Libraries were prepared by immunoSEQ multiplex PCR; TCRdb keeps only in-frame clonotypes and omits some of them. The table lists some 40,000 clones, 65% to 80% of them singletons. Germline-derived CDR1 and CDR2 are WNHNN and SYGVQD (reference sequence). The CDR3 totals 14 residues. V dropped 10 bases and J dropped 5; count of bases not matched to a gene: 10. Here the sequenced sample was PBMCs, taken from a glioma patient whose treatment included an IDH1 peptide vaccine. The V call is TRBV10-1, the J call TRBJ2-7; the match to TRBD1 covers 11 bases. The receptor was derived from a man aged 35 to 55 with glioma. The CDR3 nucleotides are TGCGCCATCAGGACAGGGGGCGTTTATGACGAGCAGTACTTC. Translation gives CAIRTGGVYDEQYF.